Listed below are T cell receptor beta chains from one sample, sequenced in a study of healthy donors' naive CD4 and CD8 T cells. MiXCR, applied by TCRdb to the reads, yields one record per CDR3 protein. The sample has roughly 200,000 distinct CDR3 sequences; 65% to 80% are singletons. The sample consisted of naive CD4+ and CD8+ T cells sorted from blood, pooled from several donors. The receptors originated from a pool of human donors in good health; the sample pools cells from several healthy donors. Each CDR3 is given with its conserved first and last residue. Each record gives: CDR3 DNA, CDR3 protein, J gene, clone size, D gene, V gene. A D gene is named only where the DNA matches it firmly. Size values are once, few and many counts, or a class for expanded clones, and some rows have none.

DNA: TGTGCCAGCTCACCATGGGGATCCGGCGGTAATTCACCCCTCCACTTT
CDR3: CASSPWGSGGNSPLHF
J: TRBJ1-6
size: -
D: -
V: TRBV18

DNA: TGCGCCAGCAGCTCGGGACAGGGGAGGAACACTGAAGCTTTCTTT
CDR3: CASSSGQGRNTEAFF
J: TRBJ1-1
size: -
D: TRBD1
V: TRBV5-1

DNA: TGCAGCGTGGACAAGACAGGGAACAATGAGCAGTTCTTC
CDR3: CSVDKTGNNEQFF
J: TRBJ2-1
size: -
D: TRBD1
V: TRBV29-1

DNA: TGTGCCAGCACCCTAAATCTGGACAGGGGGCTGAAGAGCAATCAGCCCCAGCATTTT
CDR3: CASTLNLDRGLKSNQPQHF
J: TRBJ1-5
size: -
D: TRBD1
V: TRBV28

DNA: TGTGCCACCAGTGATTTGGGCAGGGGCCAAGAGACCCAGTACTTC
CDR3: CATSDLGRGQETQYF
J: TRBJ2-5
size: -
D: -
V: TRBV24-1

DNA: TGTGCCAGCAGCTCGGGGCAGGGTGGCGAGCAGTACTTC
CDR3: CASSSGQGGEQYF
J: TRBJ2-7
size: -
D: -
V: TRBV5-4

DNA: TGTGCCAGCGATAAGGGACTAACCACACAAGAGACCCAGTACTTC
CDR3: CASDKGLTTQETQYF
J: TRBJ2-5
size: -
D: TRBD2
V: TRBV19

DNA: TGTGCCAGCAGACCGACAGGGACTATGGACGAGCAGTACTTC
CDR3: CASRPTGTMDEQYF
J: TRBJ2-7
size: -
D: -
V: TRBV2

DNA: TGCAGCGTTGAAGATCCGAGGGCTGTGGCCGGCTTATTCTATGGCTACACCTTC
CDR3: CSVEDPRAVAGLFYGYTF
J: TRBJ1-2
size: -
D: -
V: TRBV29-1

DNA: TGTGCCTGGAAACCGGGACTAGAGGACTACGAGCAGTACTTC
CDR3: CAWKPGLEDYEQYF
J: TRBJ2-7
size: -
D: TRBD2
V: TRBV30

DNA: TGCAGCGTTGAAGAGGGACTCACAGATACGCAGTATTTT
CDR3: CSVEEGLTDTQYF
J: TRBJ2-3
size: -
D: -
V: TRBV29-1

DNA: TGTGCCAGTAGTATGGAAGGGAGAACCTACGAGCAGTACTTC
CDR3: CASSMEGRTYEQYF
J: TRBJ2-7
size: -
D: -
V: TRBV19

DNA: TGTGCCAGCAGCCCTCTCCGGGATAACTCCTACGAGCAGTACTTC
CDR3: CASSPLRDNSYEQYF
J: TRBJ2-7
size: -
D: -
V: TRBV11-1

DNA: TGCAGCGCTGGGTTAGAATCAGAGACCCAGTACTTC
CDR3: CSAGLESETQYF
J: TRBJ2-5
size: -
D: -
V: TRBV29-1

DNA: TGCGCCAGCAGCCAAGAATGGGGAGGCGCCTTCTCTGGGGCCAACGTCCTGACTTTC
CDR3: CASSQEWGGAFSGANVLTF
J: TRBJ2-6
size: -
D: -
V: TRBV4-3

DNA: TGTGCCAGTAGTATAGATCGGACGGGCGTGGAGCCCCAGCATTTT
CDR3: CASSIDRTGVEPQHF
J: TRBJ1-5
size: few
D: -
V: TRBV19

DNA: TGCGCCAGCAGCATAACCGGGACGGTGAACACTGAAGCTTTCTTT
CDR3: CASSITGTVNTEAFF
J: TRBJ1-1
size: -
D: -
V: TRBV5-1

DNA: TGTGCCACCAGCGACGGGGATGGGAGGTCACCCCTCCACTTT
CDR3: CATSDGDGRSPLHF
J: TRBJ1-6
size: -
D: -
V: TRBV15

DNA: TGTGCCAGCAGCTTCGGAATTGCGGGCGATCTCAATGAGCAGTTCTTC
CDR3: CASSFGIAGDLNEQFF
J: TRBJ2-1
size: -
D: -
V: TRBV11-2

DNA: TGTGCCAGCAGTTACTCCGCAGGGACAAACTATGGCTACACCTTC
CDR3: CASSYSAGTNYGYTF
J: TRBJ1-2
size: few
D: -
V: TRBV6-6

DNA: TGCAGCATCATCAGGGCCTCGAACACTGAAGCTTTCTTT
CDR3: CSIIRASNTEAFF
J: TRBJ1-1
size: once
D: -
V: TRBV29-1

DNA: TGTGCCAGTAGTATGCGGCTAGTGGCGAGCAATGAGCAGTTCTTC
CDR3: CASSMRLVASNEQFF
J: TRBJ2-1
size: once
D: -
V: TRBV19

DNA: TGTGCCAGCAGTTTAACGGGGAGGGGCACAGATACGCAGTATTTT
CDR3: CASSLTGRGTDTQYF
J: TRBJ2-3
size: few
D: TRBD2
V: TRBV27

DNA: TGTGCCAGCAGTTCCTACTACGAGCAGTACTTC
CDR3: CASSSYYEQYF
J: TRBJ2-7
size: few
D: -
V: TRBV12-3/TRBV12-4

DNA: TGTGCCAAGAAGATGAACCGCCAATTCCCCAATGAGCAGTTCTTC
CDR3: CAKKMNRQFPNEQFF
J: TRBJ2-1
size: -
D: -
V: TRBV19

DNA: TGTGCCAGCAGTTTAGGACTAGCGGTAGAGACCCAGTACTTC
CDR3: CASSLGLAVETQYF
J: TRBJ2-5
size: -
D: TRBD2
V: TRBV27